Following are 6 T cell receptor beta chains from one sample sequenced in a study of cytomegalovirus exposure and HLA in healthy donors. Use of 60 Vbeta and 13 Jbeta primers characterized the PCR. Assay: immunoSEQ multiplex PCR; the TCRdb copy retains only in-frame clones and omits some. The table includes some 140,000 clones, around 80% detected once. The sample taken for sequencing was PBMCs. The source is a woman aged 18-29 years in good health and CMV-seronegative.

This rearrangement joins TRBV19 to TRBJ2-1, with 12 bases lining up with TRBD2. Germline CDR1 and CDR2: LNHDA and SQIVND (reference sequence). The ends lost 0 bases at V and 10 bases at J; junction bases unmatched: 7. The CDR3 extends over 16 amino acids. CDR3 coding DNA: TGTGCCAGTAGTATAGATTATCTAGCGGGAGGGGAAGAGCAGTTCTTC. It is translated as CASSIDYLAGGEEQFF.

CDR3 protein: CASSEAGEKLFF. The DNA of the CDR3 is TGTGCCAGCAGTGAGGCAGGGGAAAAACTGTTTTTT. The chain employs TRBV2 and TRBJ1-4; D possibly corresponds to TRBD1 (5 bases). The germline V gene has CDR1 SNHLY and CDR2 FYNNEI. This CDR3 has 12 residues. V gave up 3 bases and J gave up 8 bases, with 7 bases separating them.

V and J are TRBV5-1 and TRBJ1-2; D unclear. CDR3 length: 12 residues. The germline V and J ends were trimmed by 2 bases and 3 bases, with 5 bases remaining between them. Germline CDR1 and CDR2: SGHRS and YFSETQ. CDR3 sequence reads: CASSLEDYGYTF. Here the CDR3 DNA reads TGCGCCAGCAGCTTAGAGGACTATGGCTACACCTTC.

The genes are TRBV30 and TRBJ2-6; 9 bases are shared with TRBD2. V shed 2 bases, J shed 0 bases, and the junction held 2 bases outside the gene matches. Germline loops: CDR1 GTSNPN, CDR2 SVGIG (reference sequence). The CDR3 is 16 residues long. This CDR3 reads CAWSSSGSSGANVLTF. The CDR3 nucleotides are TGTGCCTGGAGTAGTAGCGGGAGCTCTGGGGCCAACGTCCTGACTTTC. Full variable domain (outside the CDR3, taken from reference TRBV30 and TRBJ2-6): SQTIHQWPATLVQPVGSPLSLECTVEGTSNPNLYWYRQAAGRGLQLLFYSVGIGQISSEVPQNLSASRPQDRQFILSSKKLLLSDSGFYLCAWSSSGSSGANVLTFGAGSRLTVL.

CDR3 nucleotides: TGTGCCAGCAGTTACGCTCCAGGTCGGCAGTACTTC. Protein product: CASSYAPGRQYF. This chain connects TRBV6-5 to TRBJ2-7; D not resolved. Germline loops: CDR1 MNHEY, CDR2 SVGAGI. This CDR3 comprises 12 residues. With 2 bases removed from V and 9 bases from J, the gap between germline ends came to 11 bases.

CDR3 coding DNA: TGCGCCAGCAGCCAAGGGGAAAGCGGGAACACAGATACGCAGTATTTT. This translates into CASSQGESGNTDTQYF. The chain links TRBV4-1 to TRBJ2-3; 7 positions agree with TRBD2. J lost 2 bases, V lost 1 base, and 6 bases had no gene match. Germline-derived CDR1 and CDR2 are MGHRA and YSYEKL. The CDR3 is 16 residues long.